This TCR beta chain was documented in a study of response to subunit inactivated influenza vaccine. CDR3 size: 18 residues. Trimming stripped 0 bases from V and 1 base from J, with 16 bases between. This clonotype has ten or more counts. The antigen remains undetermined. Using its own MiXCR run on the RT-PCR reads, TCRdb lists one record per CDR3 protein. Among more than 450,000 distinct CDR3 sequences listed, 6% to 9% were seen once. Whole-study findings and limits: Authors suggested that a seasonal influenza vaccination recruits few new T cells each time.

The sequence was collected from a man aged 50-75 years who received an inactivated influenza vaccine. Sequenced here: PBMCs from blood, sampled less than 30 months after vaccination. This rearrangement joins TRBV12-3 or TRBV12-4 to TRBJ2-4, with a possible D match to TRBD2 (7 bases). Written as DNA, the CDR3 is TGTGCCAGCAGTTTAGCCGTTGCGGGGGCCCGGGCCAAAAACATTCAGTACTTC. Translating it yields CASSLAVAGARAKNIQYF.